This T cell receptor beta chain stems from a study of shared clonotypes between healthy human individuals. General study points: Few donors limited the genetic and exposure-history diversity represented. It was observed that approximately 5% of naive CD4 clonotypes were shared across four donors.

A split of CD4+ cells into CD45RA+ naive and CD45RA-negative memory subsets was performed. Several immunoSEQ 96-well plates shared each subset's DNA, each plate a replicate. TCRdb's table, derived via immunoSEQ multiplex PCR, lists solely in-frame clones and lacks some. Of approximately 530,000 clones listed, 90% to 97% were seen once; the top ten hold around 0.067%. Details on this clone: Its antigen remains unidentified.

The germline V gene has CDR1 KGHSH and CDR2 LQKENI. J gave up 6 bases and V 5 bases, and 10 bases lay outside the gene matches. This CDR3 region has 15 residues. The sample consisted of naive CD4+ T cells sorted from blood. Indicated subset: CD45RA+ positively selected. The sequence was collected from a woman aged 25 to 39 in good health. The rearrangement joins TRBV18 to TRBJ1-1; TRBD1 matches at 9 bases. The CDR3 DNA reads TGTGCCAGCTCAATCGGGACAGGGTCTCTCGCTGAAGCTTTCTTT. Residues: CASSIGTGSLAEAFF. The full variable domain, completed using reference TRBV18 and TRBJ1-1, is NAGVMQNPRHLVRRRGQEARLRCSPMKGHSHVYWYRQLPEEGLKFMVYLQKENIIDESGMPKERFSAEFPKEGPSILRIQQVVRGDSAAYFCASSIGTGSLAEAFFGQGTRLTVV.